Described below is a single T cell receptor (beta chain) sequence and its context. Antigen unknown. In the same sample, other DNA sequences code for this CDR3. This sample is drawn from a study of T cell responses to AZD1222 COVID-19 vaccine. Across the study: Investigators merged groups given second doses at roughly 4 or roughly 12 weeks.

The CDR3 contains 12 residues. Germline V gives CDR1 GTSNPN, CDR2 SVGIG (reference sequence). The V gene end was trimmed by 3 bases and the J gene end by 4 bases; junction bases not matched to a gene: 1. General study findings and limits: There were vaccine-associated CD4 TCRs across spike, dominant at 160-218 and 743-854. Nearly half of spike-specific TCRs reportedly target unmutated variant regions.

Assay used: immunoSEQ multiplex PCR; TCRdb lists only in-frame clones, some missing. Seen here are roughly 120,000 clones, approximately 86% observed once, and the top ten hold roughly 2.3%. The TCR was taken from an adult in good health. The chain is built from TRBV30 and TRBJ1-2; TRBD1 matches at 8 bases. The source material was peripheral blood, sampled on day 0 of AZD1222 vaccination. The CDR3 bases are TGTGCCTGGAGCGGGACAGGCTATGGCTACACCTTC. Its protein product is CAWSGTGYGYTF.